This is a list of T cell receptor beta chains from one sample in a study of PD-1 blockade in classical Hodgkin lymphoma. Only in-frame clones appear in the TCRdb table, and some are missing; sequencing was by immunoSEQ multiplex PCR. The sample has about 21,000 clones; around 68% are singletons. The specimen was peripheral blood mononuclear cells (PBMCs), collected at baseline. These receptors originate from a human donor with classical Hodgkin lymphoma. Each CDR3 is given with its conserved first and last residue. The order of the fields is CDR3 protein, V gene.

CASSAKSGTLYGYTF TRBV18
CASSYSGTGNSPLHF TRBV6-5
CASSQGGVFYGYTF TRBV4-1
CASSLRPYYGYTF TRBV28
CASSQVIGAAGANVLTF TRBV4-1
CASSSNNARDNQPQHF TRBV7-2
CASSLSRRGYNEQFF TRBV28
CAWSVGTGTRQPQHF TRBV30
CASSLTDARDTQYF TRBV7-9
CASEGSSKNIQYF TRBV6-6
CASSQLGHHEQFF TRBV6-5
CASSPTPPTGFRTDTQYF TRBV18
CASSLGPLPGQDTQYF TRBV5-1
CASSPGGSSNEQFF TRBV7-2
CASSLLAGGLTDTQYF TRBV28
CASSKKPGLAYNEQFF TRBV5-4
CASSLRQGADIQYF TRBV11-3
CASSLGTGYTDTQYF TRBV7-9
CASSVLAGPYEQYF TRBV2
CASRTSGLYEQYF TRBV28
CSVEEGAGGPGELFF TRBV29-1
CAVSGRISNEQFF TRBV7-8
CASSLGGPTLNTEAFF TRBV5-4
CASSPSLELYGYTF TRBV6-5
CSVRGGNGYTF TRBV29-1
CASSLLTGSAHTDTQYF TRBV5-5
CASSIQFNYGYTF TRBV19
CASSPVDSYQPQHF TRBV28
CASTRTGVDEKLFF TRBV6-5